These T cell receptor beta chains were read from a single sample in a study of blood T cell repertoires in COVID-19. Sequenced by immunoSEQ multiplex PCR; TCRdb stores in-frame clones only, minus some. The sample has over 15,000 clones, roughly 85% seen once; the top ten hold roughly a third. Sequenced: peripheral blood. The receptor set was obtained from a man in his sixties or seventies in a cohort sampled during active COVID-19. Both conserved end residues are part of each CDR3. D genes are given only for firm matches. Expanded clones are given a class, and other clones once, few, many or no size at all.

CASSLVPDWNYGYTF	TGTGCCAGCAGCTTAGTCCCTGACTGGAACTATGGCTACACCTTC	TRBV11-2	few	TRBJ1-2	NA
CASSPTRAAYEQYF	TGTGCCAGCAGCCCGACCCGAGCGGCCTACGAGCAGTACTTC	TRBV3-1/TRBV3-2	NA	TRBJ2-7	NA
CASRASGLLGIDGYTF	TGTGCCAGCAGGGCTTCGGGACTCCTGGGGATCGATGGCTACACCTTC	TRBV2	once	TRBJ1-2	NA
CASSPLGGLETFADTQYF	TGTGCCAGTAGTCCCCTGGGTGGACTAGAAACGTTTGCAGATACGCAGTATTTT	TRBV19	few	TRBJ2-3	TRBD2
CASRPTGIQETQYF	TGTGCCAGCAGGCCAACAGGGATTCAAGAGACCCAGTACTTC	TRBV6-6	NA	TRBJ2-5	NA
CTSSQGCDRGNYGYTF	TGCACCAGCAGCCAAGGCTGCGACAGGGGGAACTATGGCTACACCTTC	TRBV1	NA	TRBJ1-2	NA
CASSLDDDREKGQPQHF	TGTGCCAGCAGCCTAGACGACGACAGGGAAAAGGGGCAGCCCCAGCATTTT	TRBV4-2	few	TRBJ1-5	TRBD1
CAIRTGGGNHEQYF	TGTGCCATCAGGACAGGGGGCGGTAACCACGAGCAGTACTTC	TRBV10-3	NA	TRBJ2-7	TRBD1
CASSKNGYEQYF	TGTGCCAGTAGTAAGAACGGCTACGAGCAGTACTTC	TRBV19	NA	TRBJ2-7	NA
CASSLAEAGYTGELFF	TGCGCCAGCAGCTTGGCCGAGGCAGGGTACACCGGGGAGCTGTTTTTT	TRBV5-1	NA	TRBJ2-2	NA
CASSWTVSPSNQPQHF	TGTGCCAGCAGCTGGACAGTAAGCCCTAGCAATCAGCCCCAGCATTTT	TRBV5-5	NA	TRBJ1-5	NA
CASSSRDRTGNTIYF	TGTGCCAGCAGCTCCCGGGACAGAACTGGAAACACCATATATTTT	TRBV11-1	NA	TRBJ1-3	TRBD1
CASSEYSIWTGELFF	TGTGCCAGCAGTGAGTACTCCATTTGGACCGGGGAGCTGTTTTTT	TRBV2	once	TRBJ2-2	NA